What follows describes a single TCR beta chain. Its target is not known. The protocol was immunoSEQ multiplex PCR, while the TCRdb copy is restricted to in-frame clones and leaves out a portion. The table has some 130,000 clones, 93% seen once. This entry comes from a study of T cell responses to AZD1222 COVID-19 vaccine. CDR3 length equals 15 residues. Germline V gene sequence: CDR1 WSHSY, CDR2 SAAADI. V shed 3 bases and J 4 bases; nucleotides not matched to a gene: 6. General study points: CD4 TCRs covered the whole spike, strongest at regions 160-218 and 743-854. Spike-specific TCR breadth and depth rose after two AZD1222 doses.

The J gene is TRBJ1-3, the V gene TRBV10-2; the match to TRBD1 covers 7 bases. Sequenced material: peripheral blood, taken on day 0 of AZD1222 vaccination. This clonotype was obtained from an adult in good health. The CDR3 protein is CASSEAGGLGNTIYF. The CDR3 DNA is TGCGCCAGCAGTGAAGCAGGGGGACTCGGAAACACCATATATTTT.